These T cell receptor beta chains were read from a single sample in a study of patients and donors after allogeneic stem cell transplantation. TCRdb re-analysed the RT-PCR reads in MiXCR, keeping a single row per CDR3 protein. The data show roughly 880,000 distinct CDR3 sequences, approximately 19% seen once. Sequencing was done on a sample of blood, either unsorted or a sorted T cell fraction (not recorded which). The receptors were gathered from a human donor who was either an allogeneic HSCT recipient or a stem cell or donor lymphocyte infusion donor (not recorded which). It is not recorded whose cells these are; they may come from a transplant donor. The CDR3 runs from the conserved cysteine through the conserved F or W. D genes are given only for firm matches. Some rows have no size entry. The others give once, few or many, or a class for an expanded clone.

-	TRBJ2-2	16	TRBV5-4	-	CASSLGKGRTSGELFF	TGTGCCAGCAGCCTAGGGAAGGGCCGGACCTCCGGGGAGCTGTTTTTT
-	TRBJ2-7	13	TRBV29-1	-	CSVVEREPYEQYF	TGCAGCGTTGTGGAGAGGGAACCCTACGAGCAGTACTTC
few	TRBJ1-1	12	TRBV10-3	-	CATRLANTEAFF	TGTGCCACCCGGCTAGCGAACACTGAAGCTTTCTTT
-	TRBJ1-6	15	TRBV9	-	CASSISESYNSPLHF	TGTGCCAGCAGCATCTCAGAATCCTATAATTCACCCCTCCACTTT
-	TRBJ1-6	17	TRBV25-1	-	CASSEEKPGRGNSPLHF	TGTGCCAGCAGTGAAGAGAAACCGGGACGGGGAAATTCACCCCTCCACTTT
many	TRBJ2-3	14	TRBV20-1	TRBD2	CSARLAGASDTQYF	TGCAGTGCTAGGCTAGCGGGAGCTTCAGATACGCAGTATTTT
few	TRBJ1-2	13	TRBV6-1	TRBD1	CASSGTGNYGYTF	TGTGCCAGCAGCGGGACAGGAAACTATGGCTACACCTTC
many	TRBJ1-1	13	TRBV27	-	CASSLADYTEAFF	TGTGCCAGCAGTTTAGCCGATTACACTGAAGCTTTCTTT
few	TRBJ1-1	13	TRBV7-3	-	CASSLRPQLEAFF	TGTGCCAGCAGCTTAAGACCCCAGCTTGAAGCTTTCTTT
-	TRBJ2-3	16	TRBV7-9	TRBD2	CASSPGTSSSTDTQYF	TGTGCCAGCAGCCCAGGGACTAGCTCCAGCACAGATACGCAGTATTTT
few	TRBJ1-2	14	TRBV3-1	-	CASSQESGPYGYTF	TGTGCCAGCAGCCAAGAGTCAGGACCTTATGGCTACACCTTC
many	TRBJ2-3	16	TRBV4-3	-	CASSQDLYTSTDTQYF	TGCGCCAGCAGCCAAGATCTCTATACTAGCACAGATACGCAGTATTTT
few	TRBJ2-7	15	TRBV12-3/TRBV12-4	-	CASRAPGTRVHEQYF	TGTGCCAGCAGGGCCCCGGGCACCCGAGTCCACGAGCAGTACTTC
-	TRBJ1-6	14	TRBV7-3	-	CASSPGYTNSPLHF	TGTGCCAGCAGCCCAGGGTACACTAATTCACCCCTCCACTTT
few	TRBJ2-1	16	TRBV7-7	TRBD2	CASSLKISGSYNEQFF	TGTGCCAGCAGCTTAAAGATCAGCGGGAGTTACAATGAGCAGTTCTTC
-	TRBJ1-6	13	TRBV12-3/TRBV12-4	TRBD1	CASSWDRNSPLHF	TGTGCCAGCAGCTGGGACAGGAATTCACCCCTCCACTTT
-	TRBJ2-1	13	TRBV20-1	-	CSAKGWSYNEQFF	TGCAGTGCTAAAGGGTGGTCCTACAATGAGCAGTTCTTC
-	TRBJ2-4	15	TRBV27	-	CASSPLEMAKNIQYF	TGTGCCAGCAGCCCCCTGGAAATGGCCAAAAACATTCAGTACTTC
-	TRBJ2-3	16	TRBV5-6	TRBD2	CASSLGLAVLLDTQYF	TGTGCCAGCAGCTTGGGACTAGCGGTACTACTAGATACGCAGTATTTT
-	TRBJ2-7	16	TRBV15	-	CATSREGRSTSGKQYF	TGTGCCACCAGCAGAGAGGGGAGGAGTACCTCTGGAAAGCAGTACTTC
-	TRBJ2-7	12	TRBV10-3	-	CAISNRVGEQYF	TGTGCCATCAGTAACAGGGTGGGCGAGCAGTACTTC
few	TRBJ1-1	16	TRBV5-1	-	CASSLGSSYMNTEAFF	TGCGCCAGCAGCTTGGGATCGAGCTACATGAACACTGAAGCTTTCTTT
many	TRBJ2-7	15	TRBV20-1	-	CSAEAGDLKGYEQYF	TGCAGTGCTGAGGCCGGGGACTTAAAGGGCTACGAGCAGTACTTC
many	TRBJ2-5	12	TRBV12-3/TRBV12-4	-	CASSRTQETQYF	TGTGCCAGCAGCCGGACCCAAGAGACCCAGTACTTC
-	TRBJ2-1	13	TRBV5-5	-	CASSLPADDQQFF	TGTGCCAGCAGTCTACCTGCGGACGATCAGCAGTTCTTC
-	TRBJ1-3	12	TRBV20-1	-	CSARLWRDTIYF	TGCAGTGCTAGACTCTGGCGGGACACCATATATTTT
few	TRBJ2-3	14	TRBV29-1	-	CSVKLAGPTDTQYF	TGCAGCGTTAAGTTGGCAGGGCCCACAGATACGCAGTATTTT
many	TRBJ2-4	16	TRBV12-3/TRBV12-4	-	CASSFPGTAFGYIQYF	TGTGCCAGCAGTTTTCCCGGGACGGCCTTCGGGTACATTCAGTACTTC
-	TRBJ1-6	15	TRBV20-1	-	CSAKQATGANSPLHF	TGCAGTGCTAAACAGGCAACAGGAGCTAATTCACCCCTCCACTTT
-	TRBJ2-5	15	TRBV5-1	-	CASSLDGRRSETQYF	TGCGCCAGCAGCTTGGATGGACGCCGCTCGGAGACCCAGTACTTC
-	TRBJ2-7	13	TRBV24-1	-	CATSEANSYEQYF	TGTGCCACCAGTGAGGCAAACTCCTACGAGCAGTACTTC
few	TRBJ1-2	12	TRBV29-1	-	CSVVRGIYGYTF	TGCAGCGTTGTTCGGGGCATCTATGGCTACACCTTC
-	TRBJ1-2	14	TRBV27	-	CATRPGGMGYGYTF	TGTGCCACCAGGCCTGGGGGCATGGGCTATGGCTACACCTTC
-	TRBJ2-1	15	TRBV12-3/TRBV12-4	TRBD2	CASRIAGAEYNEQFF	TGTGCCAGCAGAATAGCGGGAGCCGAATACAATGAGCAGTTCTTC
few	TRBJ2-7	16	TRBV3-1	TRBD2	CASSHEGAGGKYEQYF	TGTGCCAGCAGCCACGAGGGAGCGGGGGGCAAGTACGAGCAGTACTTC
many	TRBJ2-6	15	TRBV9	-	CASSAEGAGANVLTF	TGTGCCAGCAGCGCTGAGGGAGCAGGGGCCAACGTCCTGACTTTC
-	TRBJ2-3	15	TRBV20-1	-	CSPYGGPGKKDTQYF	TGCAGTCCATACGGCGGGCCGGGGAAGAAAGATACGCAGTATTTT
-	TRBJ2-3	16	TRBV9	TRBD2	CASSADIAGPTDTQYF	TGTGCCAGCAGCGCGGATATAGCGGGGCCCACAGATACGCAGTATTTT
-	TRBJ2-7	15	TRBV7-7	TRBD1	CASSSGRGISYEQYF	TGTGCTAGCAGCTCTGGCAGGGGGATCTCCTACGAGCAGTACTTC
few	TRBJ2-1	14	TRBV12-3/TRBV12-4	TRBD1	CATSRDSRTGEQFF	TGTGCCACCTCCCGGGACAGCCGAACGGGGGAGCAGTTCTTC
few	TRBJ1-1	18	TRBV14	-	CASSQVRAATGRNTEAFF	TGTGCCAGCAGCCAAGTCAGGGCCGCCACGGGGCGAAACACTGAAGCTTTCTTT
once	TRBJ2-5	13	TRBV5-1	-	CASSKNPQETQYF	TGCGCCAGCAGCAAAAATCCCCAAGAGACCCAGTACTTC
once	TRBJ1-6	16	TRBV3-1	TRBD1	CASRIGGTGGNSPLHF	TGTGCCAGCAGAATTGGGGGGACAGGGGGTAATTCACCCCTCCACTTT
-	TRBJ2-7	12	TRBV15	TRBD1	CATGTGEGEQYF	TGTGCCACCGGGACAGGGGAAGGCGAGCAGTACTTC
-	TRBJ2-1	16	TRBV6-5	TRBD1	CASSSWDRLSYNEQFF	TGTGCCAGCAGTTCATGGGACAGGTTATCCTACAATGAGCAGTTCTTC
-	TRBJ2-3	16	TRBV3-1	-	CASSQVLRGSTDTQYF	TGTGCCAGCAGCCAAGTCCTACGGGGGAGCACAGATACGCAGTATTTT
-	TRBJ2-6	15	TRBV10-3	TRBD2	CASRSGGTGANVLTF	TGTGCCTCTAGATCGGGAGGGACTGGGGCCAACGTCCTGACTTTC
few	TRBJ1-5	15	TRBV6-2/TRBV6-3	TRBD1	CASSRRDSSIRPQHF	TGTGCCAGCAGTCGCCGGGACAGTTCAATTCGCCCCCAGCATTTT
-	TRBJ1-3	17	TRBV6-1	-	CASTPPNPGASGNTIYF	TGTGCCAGCACCCCACCGAACCCGGGGGCAAGTGGAAACACCATATATTTT
few	TRBJ1-2	15	TRBV5-8	TRBD1	CASSPRTGGLHGYTF	TGTGCCAGCAGCCCCCGGACAGGGGGTCTTCATGGCTACACCTTC
-	TRBJ1-2	16	TRBV27	-	CASSFLPGRANYGYTF	TGTGCCAGCAGTTTCTTACCCGGGAGAGCTAACTATGGCTACACCTTC